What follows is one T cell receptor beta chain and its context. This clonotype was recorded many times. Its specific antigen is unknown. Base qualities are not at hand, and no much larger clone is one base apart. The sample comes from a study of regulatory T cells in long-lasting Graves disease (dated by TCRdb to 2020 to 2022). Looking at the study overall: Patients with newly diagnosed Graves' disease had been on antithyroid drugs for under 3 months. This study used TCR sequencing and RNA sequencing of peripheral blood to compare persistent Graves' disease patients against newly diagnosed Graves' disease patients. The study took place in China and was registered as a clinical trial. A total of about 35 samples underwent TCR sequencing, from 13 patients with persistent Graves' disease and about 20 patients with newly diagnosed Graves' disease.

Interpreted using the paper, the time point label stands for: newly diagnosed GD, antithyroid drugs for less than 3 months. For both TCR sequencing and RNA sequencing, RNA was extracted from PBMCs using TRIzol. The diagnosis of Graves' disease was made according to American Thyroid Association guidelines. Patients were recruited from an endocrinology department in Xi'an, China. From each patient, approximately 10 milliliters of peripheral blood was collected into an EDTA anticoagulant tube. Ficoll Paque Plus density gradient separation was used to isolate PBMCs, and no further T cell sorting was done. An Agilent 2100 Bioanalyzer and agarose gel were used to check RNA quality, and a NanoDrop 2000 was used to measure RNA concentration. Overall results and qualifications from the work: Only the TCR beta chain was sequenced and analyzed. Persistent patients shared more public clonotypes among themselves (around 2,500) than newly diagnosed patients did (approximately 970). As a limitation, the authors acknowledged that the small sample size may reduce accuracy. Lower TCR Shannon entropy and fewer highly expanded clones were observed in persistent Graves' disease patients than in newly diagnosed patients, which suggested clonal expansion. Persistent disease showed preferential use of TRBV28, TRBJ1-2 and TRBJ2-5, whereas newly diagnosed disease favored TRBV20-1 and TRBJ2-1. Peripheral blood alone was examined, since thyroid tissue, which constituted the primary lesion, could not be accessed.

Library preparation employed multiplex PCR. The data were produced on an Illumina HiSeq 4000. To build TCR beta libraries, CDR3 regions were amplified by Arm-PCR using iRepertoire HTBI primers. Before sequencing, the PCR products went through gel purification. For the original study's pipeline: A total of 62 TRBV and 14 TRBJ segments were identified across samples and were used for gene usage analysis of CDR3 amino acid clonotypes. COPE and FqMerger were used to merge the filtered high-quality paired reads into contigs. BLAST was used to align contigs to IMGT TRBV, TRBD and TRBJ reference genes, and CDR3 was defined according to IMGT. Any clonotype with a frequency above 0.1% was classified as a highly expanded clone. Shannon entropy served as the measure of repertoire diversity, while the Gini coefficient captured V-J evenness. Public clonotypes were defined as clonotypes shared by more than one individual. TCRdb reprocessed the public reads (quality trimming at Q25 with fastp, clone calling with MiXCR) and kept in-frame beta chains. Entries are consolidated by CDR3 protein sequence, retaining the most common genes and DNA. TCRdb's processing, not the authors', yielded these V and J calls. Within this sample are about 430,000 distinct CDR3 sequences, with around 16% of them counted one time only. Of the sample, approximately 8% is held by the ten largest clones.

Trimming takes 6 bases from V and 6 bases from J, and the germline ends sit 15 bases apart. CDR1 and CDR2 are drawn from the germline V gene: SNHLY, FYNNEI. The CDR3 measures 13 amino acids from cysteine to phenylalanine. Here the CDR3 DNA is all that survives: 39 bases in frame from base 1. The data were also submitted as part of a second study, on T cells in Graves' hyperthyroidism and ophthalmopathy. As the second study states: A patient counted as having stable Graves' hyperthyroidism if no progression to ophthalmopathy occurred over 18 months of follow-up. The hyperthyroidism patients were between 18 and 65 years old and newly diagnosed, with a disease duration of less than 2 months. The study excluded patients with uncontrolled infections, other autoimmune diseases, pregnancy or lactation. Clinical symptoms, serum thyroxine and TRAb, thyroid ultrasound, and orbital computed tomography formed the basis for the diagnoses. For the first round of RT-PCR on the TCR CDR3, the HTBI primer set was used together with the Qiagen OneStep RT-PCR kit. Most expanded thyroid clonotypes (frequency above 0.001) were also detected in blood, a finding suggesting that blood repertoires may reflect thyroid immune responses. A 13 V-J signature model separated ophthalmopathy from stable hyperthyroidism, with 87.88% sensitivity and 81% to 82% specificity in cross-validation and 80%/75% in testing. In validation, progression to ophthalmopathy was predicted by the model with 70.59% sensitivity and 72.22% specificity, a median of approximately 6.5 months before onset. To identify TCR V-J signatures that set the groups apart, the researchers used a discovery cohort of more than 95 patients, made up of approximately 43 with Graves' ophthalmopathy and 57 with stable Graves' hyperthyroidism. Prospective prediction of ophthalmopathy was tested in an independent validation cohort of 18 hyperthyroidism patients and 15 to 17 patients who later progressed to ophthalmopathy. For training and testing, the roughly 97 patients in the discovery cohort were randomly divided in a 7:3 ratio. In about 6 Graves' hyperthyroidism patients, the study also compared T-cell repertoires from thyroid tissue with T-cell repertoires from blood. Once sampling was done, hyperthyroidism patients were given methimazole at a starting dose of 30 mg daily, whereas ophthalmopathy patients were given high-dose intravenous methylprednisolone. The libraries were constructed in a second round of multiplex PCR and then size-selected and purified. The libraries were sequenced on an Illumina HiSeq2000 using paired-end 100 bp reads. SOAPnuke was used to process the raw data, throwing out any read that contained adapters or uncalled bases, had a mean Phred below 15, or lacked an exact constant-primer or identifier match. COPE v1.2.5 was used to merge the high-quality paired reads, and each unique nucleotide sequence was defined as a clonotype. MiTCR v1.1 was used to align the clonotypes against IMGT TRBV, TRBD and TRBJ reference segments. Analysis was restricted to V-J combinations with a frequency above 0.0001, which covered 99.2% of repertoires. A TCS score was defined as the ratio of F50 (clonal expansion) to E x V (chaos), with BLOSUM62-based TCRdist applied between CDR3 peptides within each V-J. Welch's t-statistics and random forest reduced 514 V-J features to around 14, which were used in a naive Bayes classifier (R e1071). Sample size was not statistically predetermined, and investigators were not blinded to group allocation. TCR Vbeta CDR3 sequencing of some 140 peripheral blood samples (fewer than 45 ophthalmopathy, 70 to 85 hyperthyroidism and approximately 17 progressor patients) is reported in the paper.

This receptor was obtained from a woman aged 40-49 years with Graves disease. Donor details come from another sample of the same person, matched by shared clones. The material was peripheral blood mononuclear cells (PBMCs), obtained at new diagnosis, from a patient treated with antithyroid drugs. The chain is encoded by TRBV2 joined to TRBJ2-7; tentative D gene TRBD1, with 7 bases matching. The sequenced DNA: TGTGCCAGCAGCTTCAGGGGGGAAGGCGAGCAGTACTTC. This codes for CASSFRGEGEQYF.